The following is a TCR beta chain sequence with its context. What it binds is not known. This entry comes from a study of T cell responses to AZD1222 COVID-19 vaccine. Findings of the study overall: Only a handful of AZD1222 recipients tested seropositive at baseline. Nearly half of spike-specific TCRs reportedly go after variant regions that carry no mutations.

Clones were sequenced by immunoSEQ multiplex PCR, and TCRdb holds only the in-frame ones, with some missing. The sample holds some 90,000 clones, 80% to 90% seen once. This TCR came from an adult in good health. The sequences come from peripheral blood, collected on day 0 of AZD1222 vaccination.

The CDR3 sequence: CASSLGTVYEQYF. Here the CDR3 DNA reads TGTGCCAGCAGCTTGGGGACTGTCTACGAGCAGTACTTC. V and J are TRBV11-1 and TRBJ2-7; a possible D gene is TRBD2 (6 bases). This CDR3 comprises 13 residues. Trimming pared 3 bases from V and 3 bases from J, leaving 9 bases between. Germline values: CDR1 SGHAT, CDR2 FQDESV (reference sequence).